This passage covers 8 T cell receptor beta chains from one sample sequenced in a study of blood T cells in healthy people across ages. It was with a sample-barcoded 5' primer and a J-beta primer mix that a second PCR of about 6 to 12 cycles was run. TCRdb reprocessed the 5' RACE reads with MiXCR, giving one entry per CDR3 protein. The data contain about 1.1 million distinct CDR3 sequences, 30% to 40% of them seen just once; the ten biggest clones take up around 13%. Sequenced sample: blood. The receptors stem from a man between 18 and 29 years old in good health.

This clonotype was found a few times. V gene TRBV28 combines with J gene TRBJ2-3; 8 bases map to TRBD1. With V trimmed by 6 bases and J by 3 bases, 20 bases remained unmatched. The CDR3 covers 19 residues. Germline CDR1 MDHEN, CDR2 SYDVKM. The CDR3 is CASSPWTGRFYLRTDTQYF. The CDR3 DNA reads TGTGCCAGCAGCCCTTGGACAGGGCGATTTTATTTGAGGACAGATACGCAGTATTTT.

The chain has TRBV7-3 and TRBJ2-1, with 9 bases fitting TRBD2. This CDR3 is built from 15 residues. Germline CDR1 is SGHTA and CDR2 is FQGTGA. V lost 5 bases and J lost 3; bases outside the gene matches: 5. The CDR3 coding sequence is TGTGCCAGCAGCCCCTCTAGCGGGGACTACAATGAGCAGTTCTTC. This codes for CASSPSSGDYNEQFF. Complete variable domain (other parts from reference TRBV7-3 and TRBJ2-1): GAGVSQTPSNKVTEKGKYVELRCDPISGHTALYWYRQSLGQGPEFLIYFQGTGAADDSGLPNDRFFAVRPEGSVSTLKIQRTERGDSAVYLCASSPSSGDYNEQFFGPGTRLTVL.

This clonotype has just one count. This could be a read error, since a much larger clone is one nucleotide away. V is TRBV6-4 and J is TRBJ2-3; 7 bases are shared with TRBD1. This CDR3 has 15 residues. Trimming at V came to 4 bases and at J to 2 bases, leaving 6 bases not matched to a gene. Germline V gene sequence: CDR1 MRHNA, CDR2 SNTAGT. The CDR3 loop is CASSGGDRDTDTQYF. CDR3 sequence (DNA): TGTGCCAGCAGTGGGGGTGACAGGGACACAGATACGCAGTATTTT.

This sequence joins TRBV20-1 and TRBJ2-4; D may be TRBD1 (5 bases). The J call may be faulty, since TRBJ2-7 better matches the DNA end. Germline lookup yields CDR1 DFQATT and CDR2 SNEGSKA (reference sequence). This CDR3 comprises 16 residues. CDR3 sequence: CSARGLRVGLGYEQYF. The CDR3 coding sequence is TGCAGTGCTAGAGGTCTTAGAGTGGGGCTGGGCTACGAGCAGTACTTC.

This rearrangement joins TRBV6-2 or TRBV6-3 to TRBJ1-2; 8 bases map to TRBD1. The CDR3 has 15 residues. The V gene end was trimmed by 5 bases and the J gene end by 4 bases; junction bases not matched to a gene: 9. From germline, CDR1 is MNHEY and CDR2 SVGEGT. The chain's CDR3 is CASSIDRGLIYGYTF. DNA for the CDR3: TGTGCCAGCAGTATCGACAGGGGATTAATCTATGGCTACACCTTC.

The chain employs TRBV5-1 and TRBJ2-5; 7 bases are a match to TRBD1. The ends lost 7 bases at V and 0 bases at J; junction bases unmatched: 12. CDR3 length: 16 amino acids. CDR1 and CDR2 from the germline V gene are SGHRS and YFSETQ. CDR3 residues: CASGPTGLLNQETQYF. The CDR3, as DNA: TGCGCCAGCGGTCCGACAGGGCTCCTGAACCAAGAGACCCAGTACTTC.

The V gene is TRBV6-5, the J gene TRBJ1-1; 7 bases map to TRBD1. V gave up 8 bases and J gave up 6 bases; unmatched junction bases: 12. Germline CDR1 reads MNHEY; CDR2 reads SVGAGI. This CDR3 contains 14 residues. CDR3 nucleotides: TGTGCCAGCTGTAAAGGACAGGCTCTGGCTGAAGCTTTCTTT. Protein sequence: CASCKGQALAEAFF.

There are many counts of this clonotype. The rearrangement links TRBV3-1 to TRBJ2-5; D gene uncertain. Germline assignment: CDR1 LGHDT and CDR2 YNNKEL (reference sequence). The CDR3 extends over 12 amino acids. Trimming removed 3 bases at V and 1 base at J, with 3 bases between. The CDR3 DNA reads TGTGCCAGCAGCCATATCCAAGAGACCCAGTACTTC. Translating it yields CASSHIQETQYF.